The clone carrying this T cell receptor beta chain was observed a handful of times. The antigen is unknown. The data are from a study of CD8 T cells in ankylosing spondylitis. Study-wide results and limits: Disease-linked clones reportedly concentrated significantly in matched ankylosing spondylitis synovial fluid.

The V end was cut by 5 bases, the J end by 5 bases, with 9 bases between. Germline V gene data show CDR1 as LNHDA and CDR2 as SQIVND (reference sequence). This CDR3 comprises 13 residues. It was by quantitative 5'-RACE with molecular barcodes that TCR beta libraries were made. MiXCR, run by TCRdb on the 5' RACE reads, gives a single entry per CDR3 protein. The sample has 150,000 or so distinct CDR3 sequences, around a third seen once. The sample taken for sequencing was synovial fluid, either unsorted or a sorted T cell fraction (not recorded which). The clonotype was recovered from a male donor with ankylosing spondylitis. The V gene is TRBV19, the J gene TRBJ1-4; no definite D call. This CDR3 is CASSDVRNEKLFF. Here the CDR3 DNA reads TGTGCCAGTAGTGATGTACGGAATGAAAAACTGTTTTTT.